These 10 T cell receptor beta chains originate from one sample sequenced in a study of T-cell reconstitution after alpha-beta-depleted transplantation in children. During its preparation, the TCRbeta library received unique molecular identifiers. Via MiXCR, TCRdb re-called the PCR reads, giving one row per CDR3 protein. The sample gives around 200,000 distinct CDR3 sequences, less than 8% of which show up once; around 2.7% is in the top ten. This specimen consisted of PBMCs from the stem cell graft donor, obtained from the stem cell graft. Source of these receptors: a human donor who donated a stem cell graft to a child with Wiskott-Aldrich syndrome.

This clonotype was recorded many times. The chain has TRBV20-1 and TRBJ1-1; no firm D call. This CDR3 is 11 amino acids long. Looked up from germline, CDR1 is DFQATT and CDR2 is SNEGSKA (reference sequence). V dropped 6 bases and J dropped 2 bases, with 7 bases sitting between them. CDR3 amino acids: CSAERNTEAFF. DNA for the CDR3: TGCAGTGCCGAAAGAAACACTGAAGCTTTCTTT.

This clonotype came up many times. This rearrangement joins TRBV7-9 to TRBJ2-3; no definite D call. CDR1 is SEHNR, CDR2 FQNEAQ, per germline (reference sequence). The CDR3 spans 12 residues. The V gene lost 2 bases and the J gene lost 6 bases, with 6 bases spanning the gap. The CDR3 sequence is CASSLSVDTQYF. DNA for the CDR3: TGTGCCAGCAGCTTAAGTGTCGATACGCAGTATTTT.

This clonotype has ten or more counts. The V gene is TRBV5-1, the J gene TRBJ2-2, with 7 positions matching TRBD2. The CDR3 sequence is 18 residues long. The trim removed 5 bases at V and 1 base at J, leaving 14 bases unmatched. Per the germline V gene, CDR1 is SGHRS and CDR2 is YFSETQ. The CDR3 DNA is TGCGCCAGCAGGGGAAATGATGGGACTAATCGGAACACCGGGGAGCTGTTTTTT. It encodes CASRGNDGTNRNTGELFF.

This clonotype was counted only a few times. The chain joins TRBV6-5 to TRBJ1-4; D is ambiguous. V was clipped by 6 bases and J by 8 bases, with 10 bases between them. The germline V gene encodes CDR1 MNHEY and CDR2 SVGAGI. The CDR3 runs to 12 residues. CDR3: CASSGLGEKLFF. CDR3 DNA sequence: TGTGCCAGCAGCGGACTTGGCGAAAAACTGTTTTTT.

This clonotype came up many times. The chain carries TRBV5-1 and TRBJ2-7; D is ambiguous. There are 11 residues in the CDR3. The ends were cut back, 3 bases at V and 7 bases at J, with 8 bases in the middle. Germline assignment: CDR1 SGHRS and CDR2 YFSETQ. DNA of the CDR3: TGCGCCAGCAGCTCCGATTTTGAGCAGTACTTC. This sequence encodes CASSSDFEQYF.

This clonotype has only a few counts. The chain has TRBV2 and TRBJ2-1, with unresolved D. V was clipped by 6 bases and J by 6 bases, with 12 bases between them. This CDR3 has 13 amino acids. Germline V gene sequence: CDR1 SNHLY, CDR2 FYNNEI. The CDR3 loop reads CASRPGFGNEQFF. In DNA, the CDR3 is TGTGCCAGCAGACCAGGATTCGGCAATGAGCAGTTCTTC.

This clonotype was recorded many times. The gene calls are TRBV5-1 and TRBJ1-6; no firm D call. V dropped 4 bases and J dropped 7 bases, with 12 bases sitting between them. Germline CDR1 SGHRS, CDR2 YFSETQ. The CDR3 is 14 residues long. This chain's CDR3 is CASSMDGRNSPLHF. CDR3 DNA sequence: TGCGCCAGCAGCATGGACGGAAGGAATTCACCCCTCCACTTT.

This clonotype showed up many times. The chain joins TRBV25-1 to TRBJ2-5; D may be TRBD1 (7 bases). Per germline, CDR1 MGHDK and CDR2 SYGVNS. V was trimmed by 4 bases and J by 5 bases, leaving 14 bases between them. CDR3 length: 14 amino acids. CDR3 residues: CASSATGRWETQYF. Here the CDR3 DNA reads TGTGCCAGCAGTGCGACAGGGAGGTGGGAGACCCAGTACTTC.

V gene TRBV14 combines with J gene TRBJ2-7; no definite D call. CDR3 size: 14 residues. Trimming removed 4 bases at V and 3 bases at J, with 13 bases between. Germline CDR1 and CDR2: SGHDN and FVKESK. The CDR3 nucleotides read TGTGCCAGCAGCCCCCCAGGAATCTACTACGAGCAGTACTTC. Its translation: CASSPPGIYYEQYF.

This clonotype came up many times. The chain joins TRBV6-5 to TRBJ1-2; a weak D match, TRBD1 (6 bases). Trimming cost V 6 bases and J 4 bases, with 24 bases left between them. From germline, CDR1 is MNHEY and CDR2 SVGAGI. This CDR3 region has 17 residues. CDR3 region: CASRRTGPTIPSYGYTF. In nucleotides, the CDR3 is TGTGCCAGCAGAAGAACAGGGCCTACCATCCCCTCCTATGGCTACACCTTC.